This T cell receptor beta chain was identified during a study of T cell changes during pregnancy in multiple sclerosis. With 6 bases removed from V and 2 bases from J, the gap between germline ends came to 13 bases. Germline-derived CDR1 and CDR2 are LNHDA and SQIVND (reference sequence). This CDR3 spans 14 amino acids. Clones were sequenced by immunoSEQ multiplex PCR, and TCRdb holds only the in-frame ones, with some missing. The repertoire has more than 65,000 clones, less than 90% of them found once; the top ten carry approximately 3.4%. This chain joins TRBV19 and TRBJ1-1, with a tentative D call TRBD1 (6 bases). This sequence was found in a female donor with multiple sclerosis, enrolled in a pregnancy study. This specimen was peripheral blood, taken before pregnancy. This CDR3 reads CASSLTGTNTEAFF. Written as DNA, the CDR3 is TGTGCCAGTAGCTTGACAGGCACCAACACTGAAGCTTTCTTT.